The 29 T cell receptor beta chains below come from one sample, sequenced in a study of T cell responses to AZD1222 COVID-19 vaccine. Generated by immunoSEQ multiplex PCR, the TCRdb table keeps only in-frame clones and is missing some. The repertoire holds 130,000 or so clones, with roughly nine tenths as singletons. This specimen was peripheral blood, taken on day 0 of AZD1222 vaccination. These receptors originate from an adult in good health.

V is TRBV19 and J is TRBJ1-4; TRBD1 might be the D (5 bases). Between the trimmed V and J ends, which lost 6 bases and 5 bases, there was a span of 13 bases. The CDR3 loop spans 14 amino acids. Germline V lookup: CDR1 LNHDA, CDR2 SQIVND (reference sequence). The CDR3 loop is CASRMGRRNEKLFF. CDR3 DNA: TGTGCCAGTAGGATGGGACGCAGAAATGAAAAACTGTTTTTT.

The chain joins TRBV4-1 to TRBJ2-7, with D possibly being TRBD1 or TRBD2 (6 bases each). The CDR3 is 13 amino acids. CDR1 is MGHRA and CDR2 is YSYEKL in the germline V gene. Trimming left V 0 bases short and J 10 bases short, with 13 bases between. The DNA for the CDR3 is TGCGCCAGCAGCCAAGATAGGGGGGTCGTCCAGTACTTC. This sequence encodes CASSQDRGVVQYF.

This clone occurred a few times. The V gene is TRBV2, the J gene TRBJ2-5; D gene uncertain. Germline V gene data show CDR1 as SNHLY and CDR2 as FYNNEI. Trimming pared 6 bases from V and 0 bases from J, leaving 2 bases between. The CDR3 is 11 residues long. CDR3 residues: CASRNQETQYF. The CDR3 nucleotides are TGTGCCAGCAGGAACCAAGAGACCCAGTACTTC.

The table lists this clone with a count of one. J is TRBJ2-7 and V is TRBV18; TRBD2 agrees at 8 bases. Looked up from germline, CDR1 is KGHSH and CDR2 is LQKENI. There are 12 residues in the CDR3. The V gene end was trimmed by 3 bases and the J gene end by 6 bases; junction bases not matched to a gene: 1. CDR3 sequence (DNA): TGTGCCAGCTCACCGAGCGGGAGCGAGCAGTACTTC. Protein sequence: CASSPSGSEQYF.

The chain joins TRBV5-1 to TRBJ2-1, with D maybe TRBD2 (6 bases). The CDR3 covers 15 residues. Trimming took 4 bases from V and 3 from J, leaving 14 bases between them. CDR1 SGHRS and CDR2 YFSETQ come from the germline V gene. DNA of the CDR3: TGCGCCAGCAGCGACGCGGGACTCCGCTACAATGAGCAGTTCTTC. As protein: CASSDAGLRYNEQFF.

This sequence joins TRBV18 and TRBJ1-1, with D perhaps matching TRBD1 (5 bases). The CDR3 loop spans 13 amino acids. Germline V CDR1 and CDR2: KGHSH, LQKENI. Trimming left V 2 bases short and J 11 bases short, with 15 bases between. CDR3 DNA: TGTGCCAGCTCACCAATCGAAAGGGGAGTGGCTTTCTTT. Translating gives CASSPIERGVAFF. The full variable domain, with the rest looked up from reference TRBV18 and TRBJ1-1, is NAGVMQNPRHLVRRRGQEARLRCSPMKGHSHVYWYRQLPEEGLKFMVYLQKENIIDESGMPKERFSAEFPKEGPSILRIQQVVRGDSAAYFCASSPIERGVAFFGQGTRLTVV.

The chain combines TRBV7-9 with TRBJ1-1; no firm D call. Trimming took off 1 base at V and 0 bases at J, with 3 bases between the two ends. Germline CDR1 SEHNR, CDR2 FQNEAQ (reference sequence). The CDR3 covers 13 residues. The DNA of the CDR3 is TGTGCCAGCAGCTTAGAGGTGAACACTGAAGCTTTCTTT. Translating it yields CASSLEVNTEAFF.

This clone was observed once. The rearrangement uses TRBV6-2 or TRBV6-3 and TRBJ2-7; maybe TRBD1 (5 bases). V gave up 5 bases and J gave up 2 bases, with 13 bases separating them. This CDR3 contains 14 residues. Germline V CDR1 and CDR2: MNHEY, SVGEGT. The CDR3 sequence: CASSATQGTYEQYF. The DNA of the CDR3 is TGTGCCAGCAGTGCGACTCAGGGCACCTACGAGCAGTACTTC.

This clone has a single count. The chain uses TRBV7-9 and TRBJ2-5, with a weak D call TRBD2 (6 bases). The CDR3 contains 16 residues. Trimming stripped 0 bases from V and 2 bases from J, with 13 bases between. CDR1 and CDR2 (germline): SEHNR, FQNEAQ (reference sequence). Here the CDR3 reads CASSLAFSGEQETQYF. For the CDR3, the DNA is TGTGCCAGCAGCTTAGCGTTTAGCGGTGAACAAGAGACCCAGTACTTC.

The J gene is TRBJ1-1, the V gene TRBV9; the D gene is possibly TRBD1 (5 bases). Between the trimmed V and J ends, which lost 3 bases and 7 bases, there was a span of 16 bases. CDR3 length: 14 amino acids. Germline V gene sequence: CDR1 SGDLS, CDR2 YYNGEE. CDR3 sequence reads: CASSASGTDFEAFF. In DNA, the CDR3 is TGTGCCAGCAGCGCCTCCGGGACCGACTTTGAAGCTTTCTTT.

The V call is TRBV19, the J call TRBJ1-2; D is uncertain. The CDR3 loop spans 14 amino acids. The V gene's germline CDR1 is LNHDA and CDR2 SQIVND (reference sequence). V was clipped by 6 bases and J by 3 bases, with 14 bases between them. This CDR3 reads CASRRMGSDYGYTF. DNA of the CDR3: TGTGCCAGTAGACGTATGGGCAGTGACTATGGCTACACCTTC.

This chain connects TRBV9 to TRBJ1-6, with TRBD1 identical over 7 bases. There are 15 residues in the CDR3. V shed 3 bases and J 5 bases; nucleotides not matched to a gene: 5. The germline V gene encodes CDR1 SGDLS and CDR2 YYNGEE. The CDR3 DNA reads as TGTGCCAGCAGCGCCCGGACAGGAGATAATTCACCCCTCCACTTT. Translating gives CASSARTGDNSPLHF.

The rearrangement uses TRBV7-3 and TRBJ2-1; D unclear. Trimming removed 1 base at V and 8 bases at J, with 6 bases between. The CDR3 contains 12 residues. The V gene's germline CDR1 is SGHTA and CDR2 FQGTGA. CDR3 sequence reads: CASSLNGYEQFF. The CDR3 DNA sequence: TGTGCCAGCAGCTTAAATGGGTATGAGCAGTTCTTC.

The genes are TRBV25-1 and TRBJ2-2, with TRBD1 as a possible D gene (5 bases). Germline V gene lookup returns CDR1 MGHDK and CDR2 SYGVNS. Between the trimmed V and J ends, which lost 3 bases and 4 bases, there was a span of 9 bases. The CDR3 is made up of 14 amino acids. CDR3 nucleotides: TGTGCCAGCAGTGATGACAGCAGCACCGGGGAGCTGTTTTTT. Protein product: CASSDDSSTGELFF. The variable domain in full, completed from reference TRBV25-1 and TRBJ2-2, reads EADIYQTPRYLVIGTGKKITLECSQTMGHDKMYWYQQDPGMELHLIHYSYGVNSTEKGDLSSESTVSRIRTEHFPLTLESARPSHTSQYLCASSDDSSTGELFFGEGSRLTVL.

This clone turned up a few times. This chain joins TRBV7-3 and TRBJ2-5, with D possibly matching TRBD2 (6 bases). Trimming stripped 4 bases from V and 4 bases from J, with 10 bases between. The CDR3 spans 13 residues. CDR1 SGHTA and CDR2 FQGTGA come from the germline V gene. The CDR3 region is CASSSTAGETQYF. The CDR3 DNA reads TGTGCCAGCAGCTCCACAGCGGGAGAGACCCAGTACTTC.

This clone was recorded a few times. The CDR3 coding sequence is TGTGCCAGCAGTGACACCCGGAACTATGGCTACACCTTC. This sequence encodes CASSDTRNYGYTF. The chain has TRBV6-1 and TRBJ1-2; D is undetermined. CDR1 and CDR2 from the germline V gene are MNHNS and SASEGT. CDR3 size: 13 residues. V was clipped by 3 bases and J by 2 bases, with 7 bases between them.

This clone was found once. This chain links TRBV2 with TRBJ1-2; 9 positions match TRBD1. This CDR3 contains 13 residues. Unmatched junction bases numbered 6, after V lost 6 bases and J lost 7 bases. Germline V gene data show CDR1 as SNHLY and CDR2 as FYNNEI. The CDR3 sequence: CASRGTGHRGYTF. The CDR3 DNA follows: TGTGCCAGCAGAGGGACAGGGCATCGTGGCTACACCTTC.

This clone was seen more than once but under ten times. In nucleotides, the CDR3 is TGTGCCAGCAGCATAGAAACAGGGTTCTATGGCTACACCTTC. Translated: CASSIETGFYGYTF. The chain couples TRBV7-2 to TRBJ1-2, with TRBD1 as a possible D gene (6 bases). The CDR3 extends over 14 amino acids. Germline V CDR1 and CDR2: SGHTA, FQGNSA. Trimming pared 5 bases from V and 4 bases from J, leaving 14 bases between.

The chain uses TRBV9 and TRBJ1-4; perhaps TRBD1 as D (6 bases). The CDR3 loop spans 18 amino acids. CDR1 is SGDLS and CDR2 is YYNGEE in the germline V gene. The V and J ends lost 3 bases and 7 bases respectively, with 25 bases between them. As DNA, the CDR3 is TGTGCCAGCAGCGCCTACCCAGATATCAGGGTAGGGGGTGAAAAACTGTTTTTT. Its translation: CASSAYPDIRVGGEKLFF.

This chain uses TRBV7-9 with TRBJ2-7; 7 bases line up with TRBD1. This CDR3 region has 12 residues. After removal of 11 bases from V and 4 bases from J, the junction contained 8 bases not matched to a gene. The germline gives CDR1 SEHNR, CDR2 FQNEAQ (reference sequence). CDR3 nucleotide sequence: TGTGCCGTGGCAGGGGGAAAATACGAGCAGTACTTC. Translating it yields CAVAGGKYEQYF. The complete variable domain, with remaining parts taken from reference TRBV7-9 and TRBJ2-7, reads DTGVSQNPRHKITKRGQNVTFRCDPISEHNRLYWYRQTLGQGPEFLTYFQNEAQLEKSRLLSDRFSAERPKGSFSTLEIQRTEQGDSAMYLCAVAGGKYEQYFGPGTRLTVT.

This chain connects TRBV15 to TRBJ1-3; D is undetermined. With 0 bases removed from V and 0 bases from J, the gap between germline ends came to 6 bases. CDR3 length: 15 amino acids. Looked up from germline, CDR1 is LNHNV and CDR2 is YYDKDF (reference sequence). The CDR3 spells CATSRDRFSGNTIYF. As DNA, the CDR3 is TGTGCCACCAGCAGAGATCGATTCTCTGGAAACACCATATATTTT.

CDR3 DNA sequence: TGCGCCAGCAGCTCCGGGGCCAGCTACATGAACACTGAAGCTTTCTTT. This translates into CASSSGASYMNTEAFF. The V call is TRBV5-1, the J call TRBJ1-1; D is possibly TRBD1 (5 bases). CDR1 and CDR2 from the germline V gene are SGHRS and YFSETQ. V lost 3 bases, J lost 0 bases, and 15 bases lay in between. The CDR3 covers 16 residues.

The gene calls are TRBV6-1 and TRBJ2-5; TRBD2 matches at 13 bases. CDR1 MNHNS and CDR2 SASEGT come from the germline V gene. CDR3 size: 16 residues. V shed 5 bases, J shed 1 base, and the junction held 4 bases outside the gene matches. CDR3 nucleotide sequence: TGTGCCAGCAGTCAAGGACTAGCGGGGGCCCAAGAGACCCAGTACTTC. It encodes CASSQGLAGAQETQYF.

This chain uses TRBV9 with TRBJ1-3; 9 positions agree with TRBD1. The CDR3 runs 14 residues. Germline V gene lookup returns CDR1 SGDLS and CDR2 YYNGEE. Trimming cost V 4 bases and J 8 bases; bases outside gene matches: 7. The CDR3: CASSLRTGEDTIYF. In DNA, the CDR3 is TGTGCCAGCAGCCTCCGGACAGGGGAAGACACCATATATTTT.

The CDR3 sequence: CASSLGQANTGELFF. CDR3 bases: TGTGCCAGCAGCTTAGGACAGGCGAACACCGGGGAGCTGTTTTTT. The chain joins TRBV7-9 to TRBJ2-2; a possible D gene is TRBD1 (6 bases). CDR1 and CDR2 (germline): SEHNR, FQNEAQ (reference sequence). Trimming stripped 1 base from V and 0 bases from J, with 6 bases between. This CDR3 region has 15 residues.

The chain links TRBV6-5 to TRBJ2-7, with D possibly being TRBD1 (6 bases). Trimming shortened V by 0 bases and J by 4 bases, and 10 bases separated the two germline ends. Germline V gene data show CDR1 as MNHEY and CDR2 as SVGAGI. The CDR3 covers 14 residues. The CDR3 DNA sequence: TGTGCCAGCAGTTACTCGAACAGGGAATACGAGCAGTACTTC. It translates to CASSYSNREYEQYF.

The V call is TRBV29-1, the J call TRBJ1-2; D gene uncertain. The ends were cut back, 0 bases at V and 10 bases at J, with 12 bases in the middle. In germline, CDR1 is SQVTM, CDR2 ANQGSEA. The CDR3 length is 12 residues. The CDR3 sequence: CSVEDLRFFYTF. The DNA for the CDR3 is TGCAGCGTTGAAGATCTCCGCTTTTTCTACACCTTC.

This clone appeared a few times. The rearrangement uses TRBV2 and TRBJ1-1, with a possible D match to TRBD1 (5 bases). This CDR3 contains 13 residues. The germline gives CDR1 SNHLY, CDR2 FYNNEI. Trimming shortened V by 9 bases and J by 2 bases, and 13 bases separated the two germline ends. CDR3 in DNA: TGTGCCAGTGGGGGGGGATATAACACTGAAGCTTTCTTT. It specifies CASGGGYNTEAFF.

The chain is built from TRBV11-2 and TRBJ2-3; D ambiguous. V was cut by 0 bases and J by 6 bases, with 7 bases left in between. Per the germline V gene, CDR1 is SGHAT and CDR2 is FQNNGV. This CDR3 has 13 amino acids. Here the CDR3 DNA reads TGTGCCAGCAGCTTAGAGACCCCCGATACGCAGTATTTT. Translation: CASSLETPDTQYF.